Following are 18 T cell receptor beta chains from one sample sequenced in a study of CD8 T cells in ankylosing spondylitis. Using its own MiXCR run on the 5' RACE reads, TCRdb lists one record per CDR3 protein. There are 300,000 to 400,000 distinct CDR3 sequences in the sample; 20% occur only once, and about 12% lies in the top ten. Sequencing was performed on blood, either unsorted or a sorted T cell fraction (not recorded which). The receptors stem from a male donor with ankylosing spondylitis or in good health (not recorded which).

This chain links TRBV12-3 or TRBV12-4 with TRBJ2-3, with D tentatively TRBD1 or TRBD2 (5 bases each). Trimming shortened V by 5 bases and J by 0 bases, and 15 bases separated the two germline ends. This CDR3 has 16 amino acids. The CDR3 loop reads CASSPGTVPSTDTQYF. The DNA for the CDR3 is TGTGCCAGCAGTCCCGGGACGGTCCCTAGCACAGATACGCAGTATTTT.

The chain combines TRBV20-1 with TRBJ1-6; D unresolved. V was trimmed by 4 bases and J by 8 bases, leaving 18 bases between them. Germline V lookup: CDR1 DFQATT, CDR2 SNEGSKA (reference sequence). The CDR3 spans 15 residues. For the CDR3, the DNA is TGCAGTGCTATTTTCCAGGCAGATATTTATTCACCCCTCCACTTT. It translates to CSAIFQADIYSPLHF.

This clonotype turned up a few times. This sequence joins TRBV12-3 or TRBV12-4 and TRBJ2-7; maybe TRBD2 (5 bases). The V and J ends lost 2 bases and 4 bases respectively, with 9 bases between them. The CDR3 is 13 amino acids. CDR3 nucleotides: TGTGCCAGCAGTTTAAAGGACTCGTACGAGCAGTACTTC. It translates to CASSLKDSYEQYF.

The CDR3 nucleotides read TGCAGTGCTCCGAGCGGGGGGCTCACAGATACGCAGTATTTT. Amino acid sequence: CSAPSGGLTDTQYF. The V and J genes are TRBV20-1 and TRBJ2-3, with 9 bases matching TRBD2. Trimming cost V 5 bases and J 2 bases; bases outside gene matches: 5. Germline V gene data show CDR1 as DFQATT and CDR2 as SNEGSKA (reference sequence). This CDR3 comprises 14 residues.

The chain combines TRBV20-1 with TRBJ2-7; a possible D gene is TRBD1 (6 bases). Germline CDR1 reads DFQATT; CDR2 reads SNEGSKA (reference sequence). This CDR3 is built from 18 residues. The V gene lost 4 bases and the J gene lost 0 bases, with 25 bases spanning the gap. The CDR3 is CSAIVGESGTQVSYEQYF. The DNA of the CDR3 is TGCAGTGCTATTGTGGGGGAATCCGGGACACAAGTCTCCTACGAGCAGTACTTC.

The chain combines TRBV3-1 with TRBJ2-3; 12 positions match TRBD2. CDR3 length: 18 residues. CDR1 and CDR2 (germline): LGHDT, YNNKEL (reference sequence). V trimming: 0 bases; J trimming: 0 bases; junction bases outside the gene matches: 4. DNA for the CDR3: TGTGCCAGCAGCCAAGAACTAGCGGGGGGCACTAGCACAGATACGCAGTATTTT. It encodes CASSQELAGGTSTDTQYF.

In its sample, this clonotype was seen a few times. V and J are TRBV20-1 and TRBJ2-1, with TRBD1 matching over 9 bases. Germline V CDR1 and CDR2: DFQATT, SNEGSKA (reference sequence). This CDR3 region has 19 residues. CDR3 sequence (DNA): TGCAGGGCGCCCCCACGGGACAGGGTGACCACCAAAGAATACAATGAGCAGTTCTTC. It translates to CRAPPRDRVTTKEYNEQFF.

This clonotype was detected only a few times. The chain couples TRBV5-1 to TRBJ1-6; 9 bases are a match to TRBD1. This CDR3 contains 14 residues. Germline CDR1 reads SGHRS; CDR2 reads YFSETQ. The junction had 4 bases not matched to a gene; V was cut back by 5 bases and J by 7 bases. The CDR3: CASSRTGENSPLHF. The CDR3 DNA is TGCGCCAGCAGTCGGACAGGGGAAAATTCACCCCTCCACTTT.

The chain combines TRBV27 with TRBJ1-1; 8 nucleotides align to TRBD1. The ends lost 5 bases at V and 1 base at J; junction bases unmatched: 12. The CDR3 is made up of 17 amino acids. The germline V gene encodes CDR1 MNHEY and CDR2 SMNVEV (reference sequence). The CDR3 sequence: CASSPAVSGGANTEAFF. In nucleotides, the CDR3 is TGTGCCAGCAGTCCCGCGGTGTCAGGGGGCGCGAACACTGAAGCTTTCTTT.

In its sample, this clonotype was seen a few times. The V call is TRBV7-9, the J call TRBJ2-1; D not certain. Trimming took 4 bases from V and 8 from J, leaving 18 bases between them. The CDR3 is made up of 15 amino acids. CDR1 is SEHNR, CDR2 FQNEAQ, per germline (reference sequence). The CDR3 DNA reads TGTGCCAGCAGCTCTAGACTGAGGTCTAGTGATGAGCAGTTCTTC. This gives the protein CASSSRLRSSDEQFF.

The sample holds a few counts of this clonotype. The V call is TRBV9, the J call TRBJ2-1; D may be TRBD1 (5 bases). V was trimmed by 3 bases and J by 2 bases, leaving 9 bases between them. CDR3 size: 14 residues. Per germline, CDR1 SGDLS and CDR2 YYNGEE. DNA for the CDR3: TGTGCCAGCAGCGCCCAGGGCACCTACAATGAGCAGTTCTTC. This codes for CASSAQGTYNEQFF.

This clonotype was counted between two and nine times. The chain joins TRBV20-1 to TRBJ2-1; D is possibly TRBD2 (6 bases). Trimming removed 5 bases from V and 3 bases from J, with 14 bases in between. Germline V gene lookup returns CDR1 DFQATT and CDR2 SNEGSKA (reference sequence). The CDR3 contains 14 residues. CDR3 sequence reads: CSAPKDYLYNEQFF. The DNA for the CDR3 is TGCAGTGCTCCTAAGGACTACCTCTACAATGAGCAGTTCTTC.

This chain connects TRBV12-3 or TRBV12-4 to TRBJ2-1, with unresolved D. The CDR3 consists of 13 residues. The V end lost 3 bases, the J end lost 6 bases, and 9 bases lay between the germline ends. The CDR3 DNA is TGTGCCAGCAGTTTTAGCACAGTCAATGAGCAGTTCTTC. Its translation is CASSFSTVNEQFF.

This rearrangement joins TRBV7-9 to TRBJ1-1, with no clear D. Trimming removed 2 bases at V and 0 bases at J, with 10 bases between. Germline CDR1 SEHNR, CDR2 FQNEAQ (reference sequence). The CDR3 loop spans 15 amino acids. CDR3 nucleotide sequence: TGTGCCAGCAGCTTATGGGAGGGTATGAACACTGAAGCTTTCTTT. Residues: CASSLWEGMNTEAFF. Variable domain in full (rest from reference TRBV7-9 and TRBJ1-1): DTGVSQNPRHKITKRGQNVTFRCDPISEHNRLYWYRQTLGQGPEFLTYFQNEAQLEKSRLLSDRFSAERPKGSFSTLEIQRTEQGDSAMYLCASSLWEGMNTEAFFGQGTRLTVV.

This clonotype occurred a few times. J is TRBJ2-7 and V is TRBV7-2; tentative D call: TRBD1 (6 bases). V was cut by 3 bases and J by 6 bases, with 15 bases left in between. The CDR3 extends over 14 amino acids. Germline CDR1 is SGHTA and CDR2 is FQGNSA. The DNA for the CDR3 is TGTGCCAGCAGCTTTACGACAGGCCAGGTCGAGCAGTACTTC. Its translation: CASSFTTGQVEQYF.

The sample holds a few counts of this clonotype. V is TRBV7-9 and J is TRBJ2-5, with D unresolved. The V gene lost 1 base and the J gene lost 5 bases, with 11 bases spanning the gap. The CDR3 length is 14 residues. Germline V gene lookup returns CDR1 SEHNR and CDR2 FQNEAQ (reference sequence). In nucleotides, the CDR3 is TGTGCCAGCAGCTTAGTCAACGCGGTGGAGACCCAGTACTTC. This gives the protein CASSLVNAVETQYF.

The rearrangement uses TRBV6-1 and TRBJ2-1, with 9 bases matching TRBD2. The junction had 12 bases not matched to a gene; V was cut back by 1 base and J by 8 bases. The CDR3 is made up of 17 amino acids. From germline, CDR1 is MNHNS and CDR2 SASEGT. CDR3 region: CASSEVGAGGPSDEQFF. CDR3 DNA sequence: TGTGCCAGCAGTGAAGTGGGGGCGGGGGGGCCCAGCGATGAGCAGTTCTTC.

This clonotype was seen repeatedly, ten times or more. The chain combines TRBV18 with TRBJ2-1; D gene uncertain. The CDR3 loop spans 12 amino acids. The germline V gene has CDR1 KGHSH and CDR2 LQKENI. Trimming left V 2 bases short and J 8 bases short, with 7 bases between. CDR3 sequence: CASSPGGDEQFF. The CDR3 coding sequence is TGTGCCAGCTCACCAGGCGGCGATGAGCAGTTCTTC.